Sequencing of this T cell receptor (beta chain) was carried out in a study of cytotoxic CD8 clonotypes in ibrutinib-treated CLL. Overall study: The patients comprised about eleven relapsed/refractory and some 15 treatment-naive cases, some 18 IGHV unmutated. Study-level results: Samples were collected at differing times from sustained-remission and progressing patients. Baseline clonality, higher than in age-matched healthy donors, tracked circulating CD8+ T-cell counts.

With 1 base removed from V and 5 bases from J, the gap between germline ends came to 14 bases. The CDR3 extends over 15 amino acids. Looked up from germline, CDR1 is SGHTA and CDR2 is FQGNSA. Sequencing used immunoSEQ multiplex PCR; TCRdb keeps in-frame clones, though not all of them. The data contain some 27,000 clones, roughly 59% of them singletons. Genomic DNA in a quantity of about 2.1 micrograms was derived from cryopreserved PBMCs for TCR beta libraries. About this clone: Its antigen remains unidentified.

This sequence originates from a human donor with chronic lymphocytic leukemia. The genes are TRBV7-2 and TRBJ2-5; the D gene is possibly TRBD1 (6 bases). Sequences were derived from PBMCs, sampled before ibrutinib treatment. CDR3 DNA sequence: TGTGCCAGCAGCTTAGGGCTATACAGGGATGAGACCCAGTACTTC. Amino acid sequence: CASSLGLYRDETQYF.